The 28 T cell receptor beta chains below all came from one sample that was sequenced in a study of blood T cell repertoires in COVID-19. Using immunoSEQ multiplex PCR, the repertoire was profiled, and TCRdb retains in-frame clones only, with some absent. The repertoire holds around 69,000 clones, with approximately 85% as singletons. Sequencing input: peripheral blood. These receptors all stem from a man aged 45 to 65 with acute or convalescent COVID-19.

The genes are TRBV11-2 and TRBJ2-2; 7 positions agree with TRBD2. Trimming cost V 3 bases and J 8 bases; bases outside gene matches: 0. The germline V gene has CDR1 SGHAT and CDR2 FQNNGV. The CDR3 totals 12 residues. Here the CDR3 reads CASSFSGGELFF. CDR3 in DNA: TGTGCCAGCAGCTTTAGCGGGGGGGAGCTGTTTTTT.

The chain couples TRBV20-1 to TRBJ2-5; the D gene is possibly TRBD1 (6 bases). This CDR3 has 18 amino acids. The V gene lost 3 bases and the J gene lost 5 bases, with 28 bases spanning the gap. Per germline, CDR1 DFQATT and CDR2 SNEGSKA (reference sequence). As DNA, the CDR3 is TGCAGTGCTAGTGTAGCTTTCCGGTCAGGGGCCTTTGGGGAGACCCAGTACTTC. Its protein product is CSASVAFRSGAFGETQYF.

V gene TRBV5-4 combines with J gene TRBJ1-3, with a weak D call TRBD1 (5 bases). The CDR3 runs 16 residues. Trimming took 4 bases from V and 6 from J, leaving 20 bases between them. From germline, CDR1 is SGHNT and CDR2 YYREEE (reference sequence). The CDR3 region is CASSARRGGLENTIYF. The CDR3 DNA sequence: TGTGCCAGCAGCGCCCGTCGGGGGGGTTTGGAAAACACCATATATTTT.

The CDR3: CASSWAEGTNYGYTF. In nucleotides, the CDR3 is TGTGCCAGCAGCTGGGCCGAGGGTACCAACTATGGCTACACCTTC. The J gene is TRBJ1-2, the V gene TRBV5-5; D gene uncertain. CDR1 and CDR2 (germline): SGHKS, YYEKEE (reference sequence). The CDR3 has 15 amino acids. V lost 3 bases and J 2 bases, leaving 14 bases between the germline ends.

The rearrangement uses TRBV30 and TRBJ1-6; TRBD1 matches 8 bases. This CDR3 has 16 residues. The J segment lost 2 bases and the V segment lost 4 bases, leaving 7 bases of the junction unmatched. The V gene's germline CDR1 is GTSNPN and CDR2 SVGIG (reference sequence). The CDR3 DNA reads TGTGCCTGGACCGACAGGGGATTCCCCTATAATTCACCCCTCCACTTT. Protein product: CAWTDRGFPYNSPLHF.

This clone was observed once. The V gene is TRBV21-1, the J gene TRBJ1-1. TRBV21-1 is given as a pseudogene. This CDR3 spans 18 amino acids. The DNA for the CDR3 is TGTGCCAGCAGCAAATTAGGGGAGGGGATGATTTTTAGTGCTGAAGCTTTCTTT. Amino acids: CASSKLGEGMIFSAEAFF.

This chain links TRBV5-1 with TRBJ2-5, with 7 bases identical to TRBD1. This CDR3 region has 16 residues. J gave up 4 bases and V 0 bases, and 9 bases lay outside the gene matches. Germline CDR1 and CDR2: SGHRS and YFSETQ. The CDR3 DNA follows: TGCGCCAGCAGCTTGGGACAGGGATTAAGGTTAGAGACCCAGTACTTC. It is translated as CASSLGQGLRLETQYF.

The gene calls are TRBV3-1 (or the pseudogene TRBV3-2) and TRBJ2-3; 11 nucleotides align to TRBD2. Looked up from germline, CDR1 is LGHDT and CDR2 is YNNKEL (reference sequence). The length of the CDR3 is 16 residues. The V and J ends lost 1 base and 2 bases, in that order; junction bases with no gene match: 2. The CDR3 here is CASSQGLAGSTDTQYF. CDR3 bases: TGTGCCAGCAGCCAAGGACTAGCGGGGTCCACAGATACGCAGTATTTT.

This clone was observed once. This chain joins TRBV27 and TRBJ2-1; 10 nucleotides agree with TRBD2. Germline loops: CDR1 MNHEY, CDR2 SMNVEV (reference sequence). V shed 5 bases and J 5 bases; nucleotides not matched to a gene: 9. The CDR3 contains 16 residues. The CDR3 DNA reads TGTGCCAGCAGTACTCAAACTAGCGGGGCAGACAATGAGCAGTTCTTC. It yields the protein CASSTQTSGADNEQFF.

The chain joins TRBV7-2 to TRBJ2-7; D is unclear. The V end lost 0 bases, the J end lost 1 base, and 10 bases lay between the germline ends. Germline V lookup: CDR1 SGHTA, CDR2 FQGNSA. The CDR3 totals 15 residues. Written as DNA, the CDR3 is TGTGCCAGCAGCTTAGCGTTTGGCGGTTCCTACGAGCAGTACTTC. This codes for CASSLAFGGSYEQYF.

The chain uses TRBV20-1 and TRBJ2-6, with a tentative D call TRBD1 (6 bases). Looked up from germline, CDR1 is DFQATT and CDR2 is SNEGSKA (reference sequence). CDR3 length equals 16 residues. V was pared by 3 bases and J by 4 bases, with 16 bases between. The CDR3 region has the DNA TGCAGTGCTAGTTTAACAGGGTTGCCGGGGGCCAACGTCCTGACTTTC. It specifies CSASLTGLPGANVLTF.

The chain joins TRBV11-2 to TRBJ2-5; 9 bases agree with TRBD1. CDR1 SGHAT and CDR2 FQNNGV come from the germline V gene. Losses at the gene ends were 1 base for V and 4 bases for J; bases not matched to a gene: 4. The CDR3 contains 15 residues. The CDR3 protein is CASSLGDRDAETQYF. In nucleotides, the CDR3 is TGTGCCAGCAGCTTAGGGGACAGGGATGCAGAGACCCAGTACTTC.

This chain uses TRBV29-1 with TRBJ1-2, with D tentatively TRBD1 (6 bases). Germline CDR1 SQVTM, CDR2 ANQGSEA. The CDR3 has 15 amino acids. V lost 4 bases and J 6 bases, leaving 21 bases between the germline ends. The CDR3 protein is CSVVGGGAGEDGYTF. DNA for the CDR3: TGCAGCGTTGTTGGGGGCGGAGCGGGAGAGGATGGCTACACCTTC. Complete variable domain (other parts from reference TRBV29-1 and TRBJ1-2): SAVISQKPSRDICQRGTSLTIQCQVDSQVTMMFWYRQQPGQSLTLIATANQGSEATYESGFVIDKFPISRPNLTFSTLTVSNMSPEDSSIYLCSVVGGGAGEDGYTFGSGTRLTVV.

The chain employs TRBV5-1 and TRBJ2-3, with a tentative D call TRBD1 (5 bases). CDR1 is SGHRS and CDR2 is YFSETQ in the germline V gene. This CDR3 is built from 13 residues. V was cut by 0 bases and J by 4 bases, with 6 bases left in between. The chain's CDR3 is CASSLGQSDTQYF. For the CDR3, the DNA is TGCGCCAGCAGCTTGGGACAGTCAGATACGCAGTATTTT.

This clone appeared once. The V gene is TRBV6-5, the J gene TRBJ2-7; TRBD2 matches at 9 bases. With 4 bases clipped from V and 5 bases from J, the junction kept 6 bases outside the gene matches. Germline CDR1 reads MNHEY; CDR2 reads SVGAGI. CDR3 length: 14 amino acids. The CDR3 nucleotides are TGTGCCAGCAGTTTAGCGGGGGCAAACCACGAGCAGTACTTC. Translation gives CASSLAGANHEQYF.

The CDR3 spells CASSQDQGQGGSYEQYF. CDR3 DNA sequence: TGTGCCAGCAGCCAAGACCAGGGACAGGGGGGATCGTACGAGCAGTACTTC. The chain couples TRBV3-1 (or the pseudogene TRBV3-2) to TRBJ2-7, with 11 bases fitting TRBD1. Germline assignment: CDR1 LGHDT and CDR2 YNNKEL (reference sequence). The length of the CDR3 is 17 residues. The J segment lost 4 bases and the V segment lost 0 bases, leaving 8 bases of the junction unmatched.

The chain links TRBV7-8 to TRBJ2-1, with 11 positions matching TRBD2. The V gene end was trimmed by 10 bases and the J gene end by 3 bases; junction bases not matched to a gene: 8. Germline V gene sequence: CDR1 SGHVS, CDR2 FQNEAQ. CDR3 length: 15 residues. This chain's CDR3 is CATKRLAGNYNEQFF. CDR3 nucleotides: TGTGCCACCAAAAGACTAGCGGGGAACTACAATGAGCAGTTCTTC.

This chain connects TRBV30 to TRBJ1-5; a possible D gene is TRBD1 (5 bases). CDR1 and CDR2 (germline): GTSNPN, SVGIG (reference sequence). V was clipped by 0 bases and J by 6 bases, with 15 bases between them. This CDR3 is 15 amino acids long. The CDR3 is CAWSVGTQVGQPQHF. In DNA form, the CDR3 reads TGTGCCTGGAGTGTGGGTACACAGGTCGGTCAGCCCCAGCATTTT.

In this sample, this clone turned up once. V and J are TRBV29-1 and TRBJ2-7; 9 nucleotides agree with TRBD1. Germline CDR1 reads SQVTM; CDR2 reads ANQGSEA. V dropped 7 bases and J dropped 0; count of bases not matched to a gene: 4. The CDR3 totals 13 residues. The CDR3 region has the DNA TGCAGCGCCGGACAGGGGTCCTCCTACGAGCAGTACTTC. This translates into CSAGQGSSYEQYF.

The chain combines TRBV10-3 with TRBJ1-1, with D uncertain. The CDR3 totals 14 residues. Trimming removed 6 bases from V and 0 bases from J, with 11 bases in between. Germline V gene lookup returns CDR1 ENHRY and CDR2 SYGVKD. The CDR3 loop reads CAISQLQMNTEAFF. The CDR3, as DNA: TGTGCCATCAGCCAGCTACAGATGAACACTGAAGCTTTCTTT.

The chain is built from TRBV24-1 and TRBJ2-3; tentatively, D is TRBD1 (6 bases). The CDR3 loop spans 15 amino acids. Germline V CDR1 and CDR2: KGHDR, SFDVKD. Trimming removed 1 base at V and 3 bases at J, with 10 bases between. The CDR3 loop is CATSDLLRGTDTQYF. The CDR3 DNA is TGTGCCACCAGTGATTTACTTAGGGGGACAGATACGCAGTATTTT.

This rearrangement joins TRBV6-1 to TRBJ2-5, with TRBD2 identical over 7 bases. This CDR3 is 16 amino acids long. Germline CDR1 MNHNS, CDR2 SASEGT. Trimming cost V 4 bases and J 5 bases; bases outside gene matches: 13. This CDR3 reads CASSARGVLARETQYF. CDR3 DNA sequence: TGTGCCAGCAGTGCCCGGGGGGTATTGGCAAGGGAGACCCAGTACTTC.

The chain links TRBV19 to TRBJ1-2; 7 nucleotides align to TRBD1. CDR1 is LNHDA and CDR2 is SQIVND in the germline V gene (reference sequence). After removal of 1 base from V and 3 bases from J, the junction contained 2 bases not matched to a gene. The CDR3 runs to 14 residues. The CDR3 DNA reads TGTGCCAGTAGTATAGGACAGGGCGACTATGGCTACACCTTC. Protein sequence: CASSIGQGDYGYTF.

This rearrangement joins TRBV11-3 to TRBJ2-1; 11 positions agree with TRBD1. This CDR3 contains 15 residues. Germline lookup yields CDR1 SGHNT and CDR2 YENEEA. The junction had 1 base not matched to a gene; V was cut back by 0 bases and J by 6 bases. CDR3 amino acids: CASSLEGQGVNEQFF. CDR3 in DNA: TGTGCCAGCAGCTTAGAGGGACAGGGGGTCAATGAGCAGTTCTTC.

The gene calls are TRBV3-1 (or the pseudogene TRBV3-2) and TRBJ2-1; D is unresolved. Germline V gene sequence: CDR1 LGHDT, CDR2 YNNKEL (reference sequence). The CDR3 has 13 residues. V was shortened by 2 bases and J by 9 bases, with 11 bases between the two germline ends. This CDR3 reads CASSQSLLPEQFF. The CDR3, as DNA: TGTGCCAGCAGCCAAAGCCTCTTACCTGAGCAGTTCTTC.

This chain joins TRBV11-3 and TRBJ2-7; tentative D call: TRBD2 (7 bases). The CDR3 contains 14 residues. The ends were cut back, 5 bases at V and 2 bases at J, with 13 bases in the middle. Germline-derived CDR1 and CDR2 are SGHNT and YENEEA. The CDR3 protein is CASSHRDYPYEQYF. CDR3 DNA sequence: TGTGCCAGCAGCCACAGGGACTACCCCTACGAGCAGTACTTC.

V is TRBV6-1 and J is TRBJ2-5; weak D call: TRBD2 (7 bases). V shed 3 bases and J shed 5 bases, with 16 bases lying between them. The CDR3 runs 15 residues. Germline values: CDR1 MNHNS, CDR2 SASEGT. The CDR3: CASSEGGPPWETQYF. CDR3 in DNA: TGTGCCAGCAGTGAGGGGGGGCCCCCTTGGGAGACCCAGTACTTC.

The chain combines TRBV2 with TRBJ2-1; D is possibly TRBD1 (6 bases). CDR3 length: 11 amino acids. V lost 0 bases and J 15 bases, leaving 9 bases between the germline ends. CDR1 and CDR2 (germline): SNHLY, FYNNEI. Written as DNA, the CDR3 is TGTGCCAGCAGTGAAGCGGGGGCCCGGTTCTTC. Residues: CASSEAGARFF.